This T cell receptor beta chain was sequenced during a study of blood T cell repertoires in COVID-19. In the study overall: COVID-19 samples from acute and convalescent phases originated in the United States, Italy and Spain. T cells, B-cell-depleted T cells, or PBMCs supplied cDNA or gDNA.

Germline-derived CDR1 and CDR2 are SQVTM and ANQGSEA. V dropped 7 bases and J dropped 3 bases, with 16 bases sitting between them. The CDR3 has 15 amino acids. Original data processing: Amplification of reference gene primers provided the estimated nucleated cell counts. Clones were read by immunoSEQ multiplex PCR, and TCRdb kept only the in-frame ones, dropping some. From that table come the V and J calls and clone size; the DNA was used to work out D and trimming. The table shows about 150,000 clones, with approximately 78% occurring only once. This chain joins TRBV29-1 and TRBJ2-6, with a tentative D call TRBD2 (5 bases). The sample consisted of peripheral blood. The sequence came from a man at least 80 years old with acute or convalescent COVID-19. Here the CDR3 DNA reads TGCAGCGCCAAAGGTTTGGGGAGTGGGGCCAACGTCCTGACTTTC. Translation gives CSAKGLGSGANVLTF. The variable domain in full, with the rest retrieved from reference TRBV29-1 and TRBJ2-6, is SAVISQKPSRDICQRGTSLTIQCQVDSQVTMMFWYRQQPGQSLTLIATANQGSEATYESGFVIDKFPISRPNLTFSTLTVSNMSPEDSSIYLCSAKGLGSGANVLTFGAGSRLTVL.